This T cell receptor (beta chain) appears in the sequencing data of a study of T cell responses to AZD1222 COVID-19 vaccine. Study results and caveats: Spike-wide vaccine-associated CD4 TCRs dominated at 160-218 and 743-854. Nearly half of the spike-specific TCRs reportedly recognize variant regions that carry no mutations.

Data came from immunoSEQ multiplex PCR; TCRdb stores just in-frame clones and leaves some out. The sample carries some 150,000 clones, roughly 88% recorded once. V lost 4 bases, J lost 6 bases, and 15 bases lay in between. Germline V CDR1 and CDR2: SGHTA, FQGNSA. This CDR3 spans 14 amino acids. About this clone itself: Its antigen is not known.

The chain combines TRBV7-2 with TRBJ1-2, with a weak D call TRBD1 (6 bases). The sequence came from an adult who received the MenACWY meningococcal vaccine as a control. The specimen was peripheral blood, collected 28 days after the second dose of the MenACWY control vaccine. The CDR3: CASSSYTWTDGYTF. CDR3 sequence (DNA): TGTGCCAGCAGCTCGTATACGTGGACAGATGGCTACACCTTC.